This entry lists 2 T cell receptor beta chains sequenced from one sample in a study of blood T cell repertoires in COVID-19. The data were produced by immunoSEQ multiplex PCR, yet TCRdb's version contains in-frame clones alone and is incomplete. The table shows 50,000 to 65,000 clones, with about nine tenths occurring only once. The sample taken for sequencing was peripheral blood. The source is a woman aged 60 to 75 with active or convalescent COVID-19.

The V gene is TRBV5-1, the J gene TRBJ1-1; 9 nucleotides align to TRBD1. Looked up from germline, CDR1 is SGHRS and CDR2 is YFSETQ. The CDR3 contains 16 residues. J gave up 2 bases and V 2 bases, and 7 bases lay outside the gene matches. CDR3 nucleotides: TGCGCCAGCAGCTTACATCCGGGACAGGGAAACACTGAAGCTTTCTTT. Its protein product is CASSLHPGQGNTEAFF.

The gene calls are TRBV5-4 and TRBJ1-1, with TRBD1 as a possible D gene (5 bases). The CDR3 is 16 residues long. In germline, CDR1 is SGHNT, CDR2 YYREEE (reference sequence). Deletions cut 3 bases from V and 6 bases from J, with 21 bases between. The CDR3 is CASSSRQSGVAAEAFF. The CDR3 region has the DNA TGTGCCAGCAGCTCTAGACAGTCGGGGGTGGCAGCTGAAGCTTTCTTT.